The clone carrying this T cell receptor (beta chain) was detected a few times. Its antigen is not identified. The CDR3 has 13 amino acids. Germline loops: CDR1 KGHSH, CDR2 LQKENI. Trimming stripped 2 bases from V and 5 bases from J, with 9 bases between. This specimen comes from a study of CD8 T cells in ankylosing spondylitis. Quantitative barcoded 5'-RACE was used to prepare TCR beta libraries. From the 5' RACE reads, TCRdb called clonotypes with MiXCR, one entry per CDR3 protein. The sample has about 160,000 distinct CDR3 sequences, around 9.6% seen once; the top ten hold roughly 15%. Overall study findings and caveats: Within matched ankylosing spondylitis synovial fluid, disease-linked clones were reportedly significantly enriched. Both synovial fluid and blood in reactive arthritis had previously been reported to carry some motif variants.

The J gene is TRBJ1-1, the V gene TRBV18; no reliable D call. Material for sequencing was blood, either unsorted or a sorted T cell fraction (not recorded which). The clonotype was recovered from a female donor with ankylosing spondylitis or in good health (not recorded which). This CDR3 reads CASSPGGPTEAFF. CDR3 sequence (DNA): TGTGCCAGCTCACCAGGAGGCCCTACTGAAGCTTTCTTT. The full variable domain, with the rest looked up from reference TRBV18 and TRBJ1-1, is NAGVMQNPRHLVRRRGQEARLRCSPMKGHSHVYWYRQLPEEGLKFMVYLQKENIIDESGMPKERFSAEFPKEGPSILRIQQVVRGDSAAYFCASSPGGPTEAFFGQGTRLTVV.